One T cell receptor (beta chain) is described in this entry. Its specificity is unknown. Trimming pared 5 bases from V and 1 base from J, leaving 8 bases between. From germline, CDR1 is DFQATT and CDR2 SNEGSKA (reference sequence). The CDR3 consists of 12 residues. A single record per CDR3 protein comes from TCRdb applying MiXCR to the reads. The sample records 200,000 to 300,000 distinct CDR3 sequences, roughly an eighth being singletons. This entry is derived from a study of T cell repertoires in cytomegalovirus infection. For the study at large: An indication of both CMV infection and matching HLA type came from public TCR beta signatures. Study-wide points: Using cumulative public TCR beta family frequency, the authors identified those who carried CMV together with the relevant HLA. Dominating the ex vivo response were HLA-C-restricted CMV-specific TCR beta clonotypes.

The genes are TRBV20-1 and TRBJ1-2; D gene ambiguous. The source of this sequence is a human donor in good health (CMV status not recorded). Some clones in this sample may be carry-over from other donors' samples. Sequencing used PBMCs. The CDR3 bases are TGCAGTGCTGGCCCGGTTAACTATGGCTACACCTTC. This translates into CSAGPVNYGYTF.